The sequence of this TCR beta chain was determined in a study of T cell responses to AZD1222 COVID-19 vaccine. The CDR3 consists of 15 residues. CDR1 and CDR2 from the germline V gene are SGHDT and YYEEEE. The ends lost 3 bases at V and 4 bases at J; junction bases unmatched: 4. Sequencing used immunoSEQ multiplex PCR; TCRdb keeps in-frame clones, though not all of them. Among approximately 180,000 clones listed, less than 95% were seen once. The sequence was obtained from an adult in good health. The chain recombines TRBV5-6 with TRBJ2-3; 11 nucleotides match TRBD1. The specimen was peripheral blood, collected on day 0 of AZD1222 vaccination. The CDR3 sequence: CASSSGQGAPDTQYF. In DNA form, the CDR3 reads TGTGCCAGCAGCTCTGGACAGGGGGCGCCAGATACGCAGTATTTT.